The 16 T cell receptor beta chains given below trace back to one sample, sequenced in a study of cytomegalovirus exposure and HLA in healthy donors. Clones were sequenced by immunoSEQ multiplex PCR, and TCRdb holds only the in-frame ones, with some missing. The data hold roughly 180,000 clones, with more than 75% observed a single time. The sample comprised PBMCs. The receptors stem from a man in his thirties or forties in good health and CMV-seropositive.

The rearrangement links TRBV2 to TRBJ2-7, with TRBD1 matching 9 bases. The CDR3 spans 18 residues. CDR1 is SNHLY and CDR2 is FYNNEI in the germline V gene. J gave up 4 bases and V 5 bases, and 18 bases lay outside the gene matches. CDR3 residues: CASSLSRSLQGAGYEQYF. CDR3 bases: TGTGCCAGCAGTCTCAGTCGGTCCTTACAGGGGGCTGGTTACGAGCAGTACTTC.

As concerns this clone: Additional DNA sequences in this sample encode the identical CDR3. This rearrangement joins TRBV6-5 to TRBJ2-5, with TRBD1 as a possible D gene (6 bases). V was clipped by 0 bases and J by 5 bases, with 7 bases between them. Germline assignment: CDR1 MNHEY and CDR2 SVGAGI. CDR3 length equals 13 residues. CDR3 coding DNA: TGTGCCAGCAGTTACTCACAGGGTGAGACCCAGTACTTC. As protein: CASSYSQGETQYF.

The chain joins TRBV7-2 to TRBJ1-2; D remains unclear. This CDR3 spans 15 amino acids. The germline CDR1 and CDR2 sequences are SGHTA and FQGNSA. Trimming removed 5 bases from V and 3 bases from J, with 16 bases in between. The CDR3 nucleotides read TGTGCCAGCAGCAATAGGGATCCAAGTGACTATGGCTACACCTTC. It translates to CASSNRDPSDYGYTF.

This clone was counted a single time. The chain has TRBV9 and TRBJ2-7; 13 bases are shared with TRBD2. The germline V gene has CDR1 SGDLS and CDR2 YYNGEE. This CDR3 is built from 15 residues. V lost 3 bases to trimming and J lost 4 bases; unmatched junction nucleotides: 4. CDR3 DNA sequence: TGTGCCAGCAGCGGAGGACTAGCGGGGGTTTACGAGCAGTACTTC. This gives the protein CASSGGLAGVYEQYF.

V is TRBV9 and J is TRBJ1-3; no definite D call. V was clipped by 2 bases and J by 0 bases, with 12 bases between them. The length of the CDR3 is 16 residues. Germline CDR1 SGDLS, CDR2 YYNGEE. CDR3 nucleotides: TGTGCCAGCAGCGTTGGGGTCCTGAGCTCTGGAAACACCATATATTTT. Protein sequence: CASSVGVLSSGNTIYF. The full variable domain, in which reference TRBV9 and TRBJ1-3 provide the parts outside the CDR3, is DSGVTQTPKHLITATGQRVTLRCSPRSGDLSVYWYQQSLDQGLQFLIQYYNGEERAKGNILERFSAQQFPDLHSELNLSSLELGDSALYFCASSVGVLSSGNTIYFGEGSWLTVV.

V is TRBV5-1 and J is TRBJ2-5; perhaps D is TRBD1 or TRBD2 (5 bases each). This CDR3 comprises 16 residues. CDR1 SGHRS and CDR2 YFSETQ come from the germline V gene. The germline V and J ends were trimmed by 4 bases and 3 bases, with 19 bases remaining between them. CDR3 residues: CASSRRQGALEETQYF. The CDR3 DNA follows: TGCGCCAGCAGCCGCCGTCAGGGAGCATTGGAAGAGACCCAGTACTTC.

This rearrangement joins TRBV29-1 to TRBJ2-7; D perhaps matches TRBD2 (6 bases). Germline CDR1 SQVTM, CDR2 ANQGSEA. This CDR3 spans 13 amino acids. V gave up 3 bases and J gave up 4 bases, with 13 bases separating them. CDR3 sequence reads: CSVDGGANYEQYF. As DNA, the CDR3 is TGCAGCGTTGATGGAGGGGCAAATTACGAGCAGTACTTC.

This clone was recorded a few times. This chain connects TRBV27 to TRBJ1-5, with no clear D. Between the trimmed V and J ends, which lost 3 bases and 3 bases, there was a span of 6 bases. Germline V gene lookup returns CDR1 MNHEY and CDR2 SMNVEV (reference sequence). This CDR3 has 13 residues. CDR3 in amino acids: CASSLGSNQPQHF. In nucleotides, the CDR3 is TGTGCCAGCAGTTTGGGTTCCAATCAGCCCCAGCATTTT.

The J gene is TRBJ2-7, the V gene TRBV11-3, with D possibly matching TRBD1 (5 bases). The germline V gene has CDR1 SGHNT and CDR2 YENEEA. With 4 bases removed from V and 3 bases from J, the gap between germline ends came to 13 bases. CDR3 length: 14 residues. CDR3 protein: CASSSSRVNYEQYF. The CDR3 DNA sequence: TGTGCCAGCAGCTCCTCCAGGGTGAACTACGAGCAGTACTTC.

This clone was found once. J is TRBJ2-1 and V is TRBV9; possible D gene TRBD2, 5 bases. The V and J ends lost 0 bases and 6 bases respectively, with 13 bases between them. The CDR3 has 15 amino acids. Germline lookup yields CDR1 SGDLS and CDR2 YYNGEE. This CDR3 is CASSVGGGSGNEQFF. The CDR3 DNA reads TGTGCCAGCAGCGTAGGAGGCGGGTCAGGCAATGAGCAGTTCTTC.

CDR3 in amino acids: CASSLGLADTDTQYF. The CDR3, as DNA: TGCGCCAGCAGCTTGGGACTAGCGGACACAGATACGCAGTATTTT. The J gene is TRBJ2-3, the V gene TRBV5-1; TRBD2 aligns across 9 bases. This CDR3 is 15 amino acids long. With V trimmed by 0 bases and J by 2 bases, 1 base remained unmatched. Germline V gives CDR1 SGHRS, CDR2 YFSETQ.

V is TRBV2 and J is TRBJ2-1, with 11 bases aligning to TRBD2. The V gene end was trimmed by 6 bases and the J gene end by 5 bases; junction bases not matched to a gene: 6. Germline V gene sequence: CDR1 SNHLY, CDR2 FYNNEI. This CDR3 region has 15 residues. The CDR3 sequence is CASRVTSGSNNEQFF. In DNA, the CDR3 is TGTGCCAGCAGAGTTACTAGCGGGAGTAACAATGAGCAGTTCTTC.

The chain carries TRBV9 and TRBJ2-5; no firm D call. This CDR3 is 17 amino acids long. The V end lost 0 bases, the J end lost 1 base, and 16 bases lay between the germline ends. Germline V gene sequence: CDR1 SGDLS, CDR2 YYNGEE. The CDR3 nucleotides are TGTGCCAGCAGCGTAGAGATCACTAACACGAGCCAAGAGACCCAGTACTTC. Its protein is CASSVEITNTSQETQYF.

The rearrangement links TRBV9 to TRBJ1-6; 8 bases align to TRBD1. The CDR3 contains 16 residues. V shed 0 bases, J shed 10 bases, and the junction held 9 bases outside the gene matches. Germline loops: CDR1 SGDLS, CDR2 YYNGEE. CDR3 DNA sequence: TGTGCCAGCAGCGTAGGGGCGACAGGGGAGGTCTCACCCCTCCACTTT. Its translation is CASSVGATGEVSPLHF.

The chain recombines TRBV27 with TRBJ2-1, with D hard to call. Germline-derived CDR1 and CDR2 are MNHEY and SMNVEV (reference sequence). This CDR3 is 12 amino acids long. V was shortened by 4 bases and J by 7 bases, with 8 bases between the two germline ends. CDR3 nucleotides: TGTGCCAGCAGTTCAACCCTGAATGAGCAGTTCTTC. Translation gives CASSSTLNEQFF.

This chain links TRBV18 with TRBJ1-2; 9 bases match TRBD1. CDR1 and CDR2 (germline): KGHSH, LQKENI. The CDR3 runs to 15 residues. Trimming took 3 bases from V and 4 from J; bases not matched to a gene: 6. CDR3 region: CASSPGTGNSYGYTF. CDR3 nucleotide sequence: TGTGCCAGCTCACCCGGGACAGGGAATAGCTATGGCTACACCTTC.